This T cell receptor (beta chain) comes out of a study of blood T cell repertoires in COVID-19. In the study overall: Acute-phase and convalescent COVID-19 samples originated in the United States, Italy and Spain. Nucleic acid was either cDNA or gDNA, and it came from T cells, B-cell-depleted T cells, or PBMCs.

How the authors handled the data: Nucleated cell counts were estimated from reference gene primer amplification. Sequencing used immunoSEQ multiplex PCR; TCRdb keeps in-frame clones, though not all of them. The V and J calls and clone size are taken from that table; D and trimming were inferred from the DNA. Of about 420,000 clones listed, 70% to 90% are singletons. Seattle's enrolled individuals joined amid active infection and were then monitored longitudinally. Trimming pared 2 bases from V and 6 bases from J, leaving 8 bases between. The CDR3 has 13 residues. Germline CDR1 reads MNHNY; CDR2 reads SVGAGI (reference sequence).

The TCR was taken from a man between 18 and 35 years old with COVID-19, enrolled during active disease. Sample: peripheral blood. V usage is TRBV6-6 and J usage is TRBJ2-1, with D perhaps matching TRBD1 (5 bases). CDR3 coding DNA: TGTGCCAGCAGTTACGGGGCTGTCAATGAGCAGTTCTTC. This gives the protein CASSYGAVNEQFF.